The TCR beta chain under discussion was sequenced for a study of beta chain features in type 1 diabetes. Study information: The number of sorted cells examined across all samples was approximately 110,000,000. Study-wide results and caveats: The naive, central memory and Treg TCRB repertoires of patients appeared to be more similar to one another than those of healthy donors. Shorter TCRB CDR3s, moderately but significantly so, were found in Type 1 diabetes patients in all four CD4+ subsets.

Blood was drawn once from each donor into heparinised tubes. The draws averaged about 0.11 L. Trimming shortened V by 7 bases and J by 3 bases, and 10 bases separated the two germline ends. CDR1 DFQATT and CDR2 SNEGSKA come from the germline V gene (reference sequence). The CDR3 has 11 residues. Concerning this clone itself: Antigen specificity is unknown.

Expressed TCRB transcripts got sequenced, as all isolated RNA was reverse transcribed. Produced via immunoSEQ multiplex PCR; TCRdb's table is partial and in-frame only. The sample yields under 300,000 clones, about 14% seen once. The receptor was derived from a man younger than 40 with type 1 diabetes. Sequenced: naive CD4+ T cells from blood. This chain connects TRBV20-1 to TRBJ2-7; a possible D gene is TRBD1 (5 bases). The chain's CDR3 is CSVRGSYEQYF. CDR3 bases: TGCAGTGTAAGGGGCAGCTACGAGCAGTACTTC.